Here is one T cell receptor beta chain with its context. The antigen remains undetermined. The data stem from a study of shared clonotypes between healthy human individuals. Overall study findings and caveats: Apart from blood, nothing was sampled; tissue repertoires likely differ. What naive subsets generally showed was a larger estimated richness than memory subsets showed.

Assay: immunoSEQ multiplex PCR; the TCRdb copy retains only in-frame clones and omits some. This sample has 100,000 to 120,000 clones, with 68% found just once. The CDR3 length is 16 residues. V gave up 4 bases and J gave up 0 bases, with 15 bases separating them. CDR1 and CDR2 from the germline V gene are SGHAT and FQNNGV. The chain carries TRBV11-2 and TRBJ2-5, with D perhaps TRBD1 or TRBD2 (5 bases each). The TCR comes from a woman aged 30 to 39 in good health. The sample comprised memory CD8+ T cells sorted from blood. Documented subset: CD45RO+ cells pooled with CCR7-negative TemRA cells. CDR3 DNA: TGTGCCAGCAGCTCCCGCCAGGGAGAAGACCAAGAGACCCAGTACTTC. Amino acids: CASSSRQGEDQETQYF. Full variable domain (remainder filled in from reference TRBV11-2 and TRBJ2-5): EAGVAQSPRYKIIEKRQSVAFWCNPISGHATLYWYQQILGQGPKLLIQFQNNGVVDDSQLPKDRFSAERLKGVDSTLKIQPAKLEDSAVYLCASSSRQGEDQETQYFGPGTRLLVL.